This T cell receptor (beta chain) appears in the sequencing data of a study of immune characterization of retroperitoneal liposarcoma. One entry per CDR3 protein results from TCRdb running MiXCR on the PCR reads. Altogether almost 2,500 distinct CDR3 sequences are present, approximately 22% being singletons, with the ten largest covering roughly 9%. In this sample, this clonotype turned up a few times. The germline CDR1 and CDR2 sequences are SGHVS and FNYEAQ. The CDR3 is made up of 14 amino acids. The rearrangement links TRBV7-6 to TRBJ2-4; D uncertain. The J call is doubtful: the DNA matches TRBJ2-7 better. Sequences were obtained from tumor tissue. The clonotype was recovered from a male donor with retroperitoneal liposarcoma. The CDR3: CASSLEVQFAEQYF. For the CDR3, the DNA is TGTGCCAGCAGCTTAGAAGTCCAGTTCGCCGAGCAGTACTTC.